This entry describes one T cell receptor beta chain. Its antigen remains unidentified. The germline V gene has CDR1 SGHAT and CDR2 FQNNGV. V lost 6 bases, J lost 3 bases, and 9 bases lay in between. The CDR3 sequence is 12 residues long. Sequencing was performed with immunoSEQ multiplex PCR; in TCRdb, only in-frame clones are kept and a portion is missing. The sample contains over 110,000 clones, approximately 90% of which appear only once. These data belong to a study of Ad26.COV2.S vaccination and SARS-CoV-2 variants. Study-level points and caveats: It was vaccine recipients, not placebo recipients, who had the higher spike-specific TCR breadth. Comparable non-spike TCR breadth was observed in vaccine and placebo recipients. From the TCR breadth and depth analyses, total T cell responses may have been underestimated. Substantial breadth was reported for post-vaccination spike-specific CD8+ and CD4+ T cells.

This rearrangement joins TRBV11-2 to TRBJ2-7; D perhaps matches TRBD1 (6 bases). This specimen consisted of peripheral blood, obtained after recovery from COVID-19. The receptor was isolated from a human donor who had recovered from COVID-19. The CDR3, as DNA: TGTGCCAGCAGGGGACATCTCTACGAGCAGTACTTC. Its protein is CASRGHLYEQYF.